Presented here are 9 T cell receptor beta chains from one specimen sequenced in a study of cytotoxic CD8 clonotypes in ibrutinib-treated CLL. Measured with immunoSEQ multiplex PCR; TCRdb has only the in-frame clones, and not every one. Of about 68,000 clones in the sample, around 65% are singletons; the top ten hold roughly 6%. The sample consisted of PBMCs, taken after 12 months of ibrutinib treatment. All receptors come from a human donor with chronic lymphocytic leukemia.

V is TRBV7-2 and J is TRBJ2-2, with 7 bases aligning to TRBD1. This CDR3 has 16 amino acids. The V gene end was trimmed by 4 bases and the J gene end by 1 base; junction bases not matched to a gene: 6. Germline values: CDR1 SGHTA, CDR2 FQGNSA. CDR3 region: CASSYHRGLNTGELFF. CDR3 DNA: TGTGCCAGCAGCTACCACAGGGGCCTGAACACCGGGGAGCTGTTTTTT.

The chain combines TRBV5-1 with TRBJ2-3, with 8 bases fitting TRBD2. Germline V gene data show CDR1 as SGHRS and CDR2 as YFSETQ. This CDR3 contains 18 residues. The V gene end was trimmed by 4 bases and the J gene end by 2 bases; junction bases not matched to a gene: 15. The CDR3: CASSPGPSGQYYTDTQYF. CDR3 nucleotides: TGCGCCAGCAGCCCCGGGCCTAGCGGGCAGTATTACACAGATACGCAGTATTTT.

CDR3 sequence (DNA): TGTGCCAGCTCACCTTTAGCACAGGGGAATGAAAAACTGTTTTTT. The encoded protein is CASSPLAQGNEKLFF. This sequence joins TRBV18 and TRBJ1-4; TRBD1 aligns across 7 bases. CDR3 length: 15 amino acids. V trimming: 3 bases; J trimming: 5 bases; junction bases outside the gene matches: 6. CDR1 and CDR2 from the germline V gene are KGHSH and LQKENI.

This rearrangement joins TRBV6-1 to TRBJ1-2, with D possibly matching TRBD1 (6 bases). Germline V gene lookup returns CDR1 MNHNS and CDR2 SASEGT. V was cut by 5 bases and J by 9 bases, with 7 bases left in between. This CDR3 spans 10 amino acids. The CDR3 here is CASSTGSYTF. CDR3 DNA: TGTGCCAGCAGTACAGGGAGCTACACCTTC.

This clone was observed once. The chain carries TRBV30 and TRBJ2-7; D gene unclear. Looked up from germline, CDR1 is GTSNPN and CDR2 is SVGIG (reference sequence). V lost 5 bases and J 1 base, leaving 9 bases between the germline ends. The CDR3 is 12 amino acids. CDR3 bases: TGTGCCTGGGTTCCTACTTCCTACGAGCAGTACTTC. Protein: CAWVPTSYEQYF.

Only one count was recorded for this clone. The V and J genes are TRBV27 and TRBJ2-1, with 8 nucleotides matching TRBD1. This CDR3 is 14 amino acids long. Looked up from germline, CDR1 is MNHEY and CDR2 is SMNVEV (reference sequence). Trimming took 3 bases from V and 8 from J; bases not matched to a gene: 6. CDR3 amino acids: CASSFGQGWDEQFF. The CDR3, as DNA: TGTGCCAGCAGTTTCGGACAGGGTTGGGATGAGCAGTTCTTC.

The chain combines TRBV27 with TRBJ1-6, with a tentative D call TRBD1 (6 bases). From germline, CDR1 is MNHEY and CDR2 SMNVEV (reference sequence). This CDR3 comprises 16 residues. With 5 bases removed from V and 4 bases from J, the gap between germline ends came to 15 bases. CDR3 amino acids: CASSITGILYNSPLHF. CDR3 in DNA: TGTGCCAGCAGTATCACAGGGATCCTGTATAATTCACCCCTCCACTTT.

V gene TRBV28 combines with J gene TRBJ2-7; TRBD1 matches at 7 bases. CDR1 and CDR2 from the germline V gene are MDHEN and SYDVKM. Losses at the gene ends were 9 bases for V and 2 bases for J; bases not matched to a gene: 7. There are 13 residues in the CDR3. The CDR3 DNA is TGTGCCAGTTGGGACAGCCGGGCCTACGAGCAGTACTTC. Translation: CASWDSRAYEQYF. The complete variable domain, with remaining parts taken from reference TRBV28 and TRBJ2-7, reads DVKVTQSSRYLVKRTGEKVFLECVQDMDHENMFWYRQDPGLGLRLIYFSYDVKMKEKGDIPEGYSVSREKKERFSLILESASTNQTSMYLCASWDSRAYEQYFGPGTRLTVT.

V gene TRBV28 combines with J gene TRBJ1-6; D is unclear. Trimming left V 4 bases short and J 7 bases short, with 8 bases between. Germline CDR1 and CDR2: MDHEN and SYDVKM. The CDR3 totals 13 residues. CDR3 sequence (DNA): TGTGCCAGCAGTTCACTTTCCAATTCACCCCTCCACTTT. Its protein product is CASSSLSNSPLHF.